These 6 T cell receptor beta chains were all obtained from the same sample, sequenced in a study of CD8 T cells in Susac syndrome. cDNA came from about 0.51 to 1 ug RNA primed by random hexamers. One entry per CDR3 protein results from TCRdb running MiXCR on the immunoSEQ multiplex PCR reads. Altogether 70,000 to 95,000 distinct CDR3 sequences are present, about 94% being singletons, with the ten largest covering approximately 0.94%. The sequencing input was CD8+ T cells from PBMCs. All receptors derive from a human donor with Susac syndrome.

The rearrangement links TRBV4-2 to TRBJ2-1; 8 nucleotides match TRBD1. J lost 2 bases, V lost 4 bases, and 4 bases had no gene match. Germline V gene sequence: CDR1 LGHNA, CDR2 YNFKEQ. There are 15 residues in the CDR3. The CDR3 reads CASSPDRGPYNEQFF. Here the CDR3 DNA reads TGTGCCAGCAGCCCTGACAGGGGCCCCTACAATGAGCAGTTCTTC.

V is TRBV7-9 and J is TRBJ2-5; TRBD1 is a possible D gene (5 bases). V gave up 3 bases and J gave up 2 bases, with 10 bases separating them. This CDR3 region has 14 residues. Germline CDR1 and CDR2: SEHNR and FQNEAQ (reference sequence). The CDR3: CASSFDRTQETQYF. The CDR3 DNA follows: TGTGCCAGCAGCTTTGACCGGACACAAGAGACCCAGTACTTC. Complete variable domain (other parts from reference TRBV7-9 and TRBJ2-5): DTGVSQNPRHKITKRGQNVTFRCDPISEHNRLYWYRQTLGQGPEFLTYFQNEAQLEKSRLLSDRFSAERPKGSFSTLEIQRTEQGDSAMYLCASSFDRTQETQYFGPGTRLLVL.

This sequence joins TRBV11-2 and TRBJ2-1, with 8 bases matching TRBD2. Trimming at V came to 4 bases and at J to 10 bases, leaving 6 bases not matched to a gene. Germline values: CDR1 SGHAT, CDR2 FQNNGV. The CDR3 has 13 amino acids. The CDR3 here is CASSSSAGGEQFF. CDR3 nucleotide sequence: TGTGCCAGCAGCTCCTCGGCGGGAGGCGAGCAGTTCTTC.

This clonotype was picked up one time. CDR3 DNA: TGCGCCAGCAGCCAGGAAACCGGGACAGTCACCTCTAATCTCTACGAGCAGTACTTC. Its protein is CASSQETGTVTSNLYEQYF. The V and J genes are TRBV4-1 and TRBJ2-7; 7 bases line up with TRBD1. V shed 3 bases, J shed 3 bases, and the junction held 20 bases outside the gene matches. Germline V CDR1 and CDR2: MGHRA, YSYEKL. CDR3 size: 19 residues.

This clonotype was detected once. This rearrangement joins TRBV4-1 to TRBJ1-1, with 11 nucleotides matching TRBD1. Germline V gene lookup returns CDR1 MGHRA and CDR2 YSYEKL. CDR3 length: 14 amino acids. The ends lost 3 bases at V and 4 bases at J; junction bases unmatched: 1. The CDR3 DNA is TGCGCCAGCAGCCAGGGACAGGGGGTCACTGAAGCTTTCTTT. Translated: CASSQGQGVTEAFF.

The chain joins TRBV19 to TRBJ1-2, with D perhaps matching TRBD1 (6 bases). Germline CDR1 is LNHDA and CDR2 is SQIVND (reference sequence). V gave up 3 bases and J gave up 6 bases, with 17 bases separating them. The CDR3 loop spans 15 amino acids. In nucleotides, the CDR3 is TGTGCCAGTAGTATGTCACAGGGAGGGACCGATGGCTACACCTTC. This translates into CASSMSQGGTDGYTF.